Listed below are T cell receptor beta chains from one sample, sequenced in a study of vaccination and CD4 T cells after COVID-19. TCRdb passed the PCR reads through MiXCR, listing each CDR3 protein once. In the table there are 14,000 or so distinct CDR3 sequences, around 30% of which are singletons. Antigens for these TCRs are unknown. Sequencing was carried out using cultured CD4+ T cells from blood. The source of these receptors is a human donor with COVID-19. CDR3s include the opening cysteine and the closing phenylalanine or tryptophan. The D gene is left open where the match is weak. Size is omitted from some rows. Given values are once, few, many or a class for expanded clones.

v_call	j_call	d_call	clone_size	cdr3_aa	cdr3_nt
TRBV29-1	TRBJ1-2	-	-	CSVEGGRAEANYGYTF	TGCAGCGTTGAAGGGGGCAGGGCGGAAGCTAACTATGGCTACACCTTC
TRBV2	TRBJ1-4	-	-	CASTTRDGDEKLFF	TGTGCCAGCACTACCCGGGACGGAGATGAAAAACTGTTTTTT
TRBV12-5	TRBJ1-2	TRBD1	few	CASRGTDRDYGYTF	TGTGCTAGTAGGGGGACAGACAGAGACTATGGCTACACCTTC
TRBV7-6	TRBJ2-5	-	few	CASSPSGISRETQYF	TGTGCTAGCAGCCCGTCCGGGATCAGTCGCGAGACCCAGTACTTC
TRBV6-2/TRBV6-3	TRBJ2-1	TRBD2	few	CASSYSGGRVEQFF	TGTGCCAGCAGTTACAGCGGGGGGCGGGTAGAGCAGTTCTTC
TRBV11-2	TRBJ2-1	TRBD2	-	CASSHKTSGGRDEQFF	TGTGCCAGCAGCCACAAGACTAGCGGGGGTAGGGATGAGCAGTTCTTC
TRBV7-9	TRBJ2-1	TRBD2	-	CASSQLAGYPNEQFF	TGTGCCAGCAGCCAGCTAGCGGGTTACCCCAATGAGCAGTTCTTC
TRBV6-5	TRBJ2-5	-	-	CASSYSAETQYF	TGTGCCAGCAGTTACTCTGCGGAGACCCAGTACTTC
TRBV19	TRBJ1-5	-	few	CASSLEVGRDQPQHF	TGTGCCAGTAGCCTCGAGGTGGGTCGGGATCAGCCCCAGCATTTT
TRBV6-1	TRBJ2-2	TRBD2	-	CASSGRDFSGGANTGELFF	TGTGCCAGCAGCGGCCGTGATTTTAGCGGGGGGGCGAACACCGGGGAGCTGTTTTTT
TRBV20-1	TRBJ2-5	-	-	CSAVGSQETQYF	TGCAGTGCTGTCGGGTCCCAAGAGACCCAGTACTTC
TRBV20-1	TRBJ2-7	-	-	CSARVTGYEQYF	TGCAGTGCTAGAGTTACGGGATACGAGCAGTACTTC
TRBV7-2	TRBJ2-7	-	few	CASSGAHYEQYF	TGTGCCAGCTCGGGGGCTCACTACGAGCAGTACTTC
TRBV11-2	TRBJ1-3	-	-	CASSLGVGSDSGNTIYF	TGTGCCAGCAGCTTAGGGGTCGGCAGCGACTCTGGAAACACCATATATTTT
TRBV19	TRBJ2-7	TRBD1	-	CASRNSGTASYEQYF	TGTGCCAGTAGGAACTCCGGGACAGCGTCCTACGAGCAGTACTTC
TRBV29-1	TRBJ2-2	-	few	CSGRDSGTGELFF	TGCAGCGGCCGGGACTCCGGCACCGGGGAGCTGTTTTTT
TRBV29-1	TRBJ2-3	TRBD2	few	CSVEDRTGLSLLDTQYF	TGCAGCGTTGAAGATCGTACGGGACTATCGTTGTTGGATACGCAGTATTTT
TRBV28	TRBJ1-2	TRBD1	few	CASRSGQGERYTF	TGTGCCAGCAGATCCGGACAGGGCGAGCGCTACACCTTC
TRBV30	TRBJ2-3	-	few	CAWSVWADTQYF	TGTGCCTGGAGTGTATGGGCAGATACGCAGTATTTT
TRBV6-1	TRBJ2-3	-	few	CASKVGQGPTDTQYF	TGTGCCAGCAAAGTTGGTCAGGGGCCCACAGATACGCAGTATTTT
TRBV11-2	TRBJ2-7	-	once	CASSLSGRGKYF	TGTGCCAGCAGCTTATCAGGACGGGGGAAGTACTTC
TRBV12-3/TRBV12-4	TRBJ2-4	TRBD1	-	CASIPTGEENIQYF	TGTGCCAGCATCCCGACAGGGGAGGAAAACATTCAGTACTTC
TRBV11-3	TRBJ2-7	-	few	CASSSTYEQYF	TGTGCCAGCAGCTCAACTTACGAGCAGTACTTC
TRBV28	TRBJ1-6	-	few	CASSYIDFSRDSPLHF	TGTGCCAGCAGTTATATAGACTTCTCACGAGATTCACCCCTCCACTTT
TRBV7-7	TRBJ2-5	TRBD2	-	CASSLLAGGQETQYF	TGTGCTAGCAGCTTACTGGCGGGGGGTCAAGAGACCCAGTACTTC
TRBV11-2	TRBJ1-3	-	-	CASKHRVPGNTIYF	TGTGCCAGCAAACACAGGGTGCCCGGCAACACCATATATTTT
TRBV7-2	TRBJ2-5	TRBD1	few	CASRRDRVSETQYF	TGTGCCAGCAGACGGGACAGGGTATCGGAGACCCAGTACTTC
TRBV6-2/TRBV6-3	TRBJ2-1	-	-	CASSYSNEQFF	TGTGCCAGCAGTTACAGCAATGAGCAGTTCTTC
TRBV7-2	TRBJ2-3	TRBD2	-	CASSLGKRGTDTQYF	TGTGCCAGCAGCTTAGGGAAGCGGGGAACAGATACGCAGTATTTT
TRBV7-9	TRBJ1-6	-	few	CASSSQENSPLHF	TGTGCCAGCAGCTCCCAGGAGAATTCACCCCTCCACTTT
TRBV20-1	TRBJ2-7	-	few	CSARDHHRSPSYEQYF	TGCAGTGCTAGAGATCACCACAGGTCCCCTTCCTACGAGCAGTACTTC
TRBV19	TRBJ2-3	TRBD2	-	CASSHRTSGGLTDTQYF	TGTGCCAGTAGTCACCGGACTAGCGGGGGGCTCACAGATACGCAGTATTTT
TRBV28	TRBJ2-5	-	few	CASPKTGAGTASAGETQYF	TGTGCCAGCCCTAAGACGGGGGCAGGGACCGCGTCGGCGGGGGAGACCCAGTACTTC
TRBV4-2	TRBJ1-4	TRBD1	-	CASSVTGTGNEKLFF	TGTGCCAGCAGCGTTACCGGGACAGGGAATGAAAAACTGTTTTTT
TRBV7-2	TRBJ2-2	-	few	CASSGWSAGELFF	TGTGCCAGCAGTGGGTGGTCTGCCGGGGAGCTGTTTTTT
TRBV19	TRBJ1-5	-	few	CASSPGGGAQPQHF	TGTGCCAGTAGCCCCGGGGGTGGGGCTCAGCCCCAGCATTTT
TRBV6-1	TRBJ2-3	TRBD2	few	CASSPLAGGVNTQYF	TGTGCCAGCAGCCCTCTAGCGGGGGGAGTTAATACGCAGTATTTT
TRBV14	TRBJ1-2	-	few	CASSQEFRDGGYTF	TGTGCCAGCAGCCAAGAATTTCGGGACGGGGGCTACACCTTC
TRBV11-2	TRBJ2-7	-	-	CASSTSGTAVGYERYF	-
TRBV5-1	TRBJ1-1	-	-	CAGARDLGTEAFF	TGCGCCGGGGCGCGGGACCTCGGCACTGAAGCTTTCTTT
TRBV10-3	TRBJ1-2	TRBD1	few	CAISSTGGANYGYTF	TGTGCCATCAGTTCGACAGGGGGAGCTAACTATGGCTACACCTTC
TRBV20-1	TRBJ1-5	TRBD1	-	CSAGPDRGQPQHF	TGCAGTGCGGGCCCGGACAGGGGGCAGCCCCAGCATTTT
TRBV14	TRBJ2-7	-	-	CASSQDRVKQYF	TGTGCCAGCAGCCAAGATCGAGTGAAGCAGTACTTC
TRBV2	TRBJ2-2	-	few	CASSERLATGELFF	TGTGCCAGCAGTGAACGGCTAGCCACCGGGGAGCTGTTTTTT
TRBV9	TRBJ2-7	TRBD2	-	CASSVDGTSSYEQYF	TGTGCCAGCAGCGTAGACGGGACTAGTTCCTACGAGCAGTACTTC
TRBV6-1	TRBJ2-5	-	-	CASSTGFGETQYF	TGTGCCAGCAGTACAGGGTTTGGGGAGACCCAGTACTTC
TRBV5-4	TRBJ1-1	-	-	CASSLARGRNTEAFF	TGTGCCAGCAGCTTGGCCCGGGGACGAAACACTGAAGCTTTCTTT
TRBV12-5	TRBJ2-6	-	few	CASGLGGAGANVLTF	TGTGCTAGTGGTTTGGGGGGGGCTGGGGCCAACGTCCTGACTTTC
TRBV29-1	TRBJ1-2	-	-	CSAPRPGLGGYTF	TGCAGCGCCCCCCGGCCAGGGCTGGGTGGCTACACCTTC
TRBV19	TRBJ1-1	-	few	CATSEGQNTEAFF	TGTGCCACCTCAGAAGGGCAGAACACTGAAGCTTTCTTT
TRBV18	TRBJ2-2	-	few	CASSPARGENTGELFF	TGTGCCAGCTCACCCGCCAGGGGTGAAAACACCGGGGAGCTGTTTTTT
TRBV7-9	TRBJ2-1	-	-	CASSLTESSYNEQFF	TGTGCCAGCAGCTTAACAGAGAGCTCCTACAATGAGCAGTTCTTC
TRBV12-3/TRBV12-4	TRBJ2-7	-	-	CASSFGIPYEQYF	TGTGCCAGCAGTTTTGGGATCCCCTACGAGCAGTACTTC
TRBV15	TRBJ1-4	-	few	CATSYIPHRRDSGEKLFF	TGTGCCACCAGCTATATCCCTCACCGAAGGGACTCTGGTGAAAAACTGTTTTTT
TRBV2	TRBJ2-7	TRBD1	-	CASRRDRVNVHEQYF	TGTGCCAGCAGGCGTGACAGGGTCAATGTACACGAGCAGTACTTC
TRBV5-1	TRBJ2-5	-	few	CASSLDGARQETQYF	TGCGCCAGCAGCTTGGACGGGGCGAGGCAAGAGACCCAGTACTTC
TRBV20-1	TRBJ2-5	TRBD1	-	CSAKAGTGGLGETQYF	TGCAGTGCTAAGGCCGGGACAGGGGGCTTAGGAGAGACCCAGTACTTC
TRBV20-1	TRBJ1-5	TRBD1	-	CSATQGAANQPQHF	TGCAGTGCTACTCAGGGGGCGGCGAATCAGCCCCAGCATTTT
TRBV20-1	TRBJ1-5	-	medium-sized	CSARDGLYPRGNQPQHF	TGCAGTGCTAGAGATGGATTATATCCTAGGGGGAATCAGCCCCAGCATTTT
TRBV20-1	TRBJ2-5	TRBD2	-	CSARVAGGPKSRETQYF	TGCAGTGCTAGAGTAGCGGGGGGGCCTAAATCCAGAGAGACCCAGTACTTC